Listed below are T cell receptor beta chains from one sample, sequenced in a study of T cell clones after liver transplantation. Assay: immunoSEQ multiplex PCR; the TCRdb copy retains only in-frame clones and omits some. Of about 120,000 clones in the sample, 90% were seen once. Specimen: CD4+ T cells from blood, collected 12 months after liver transplant. The receptors here all came from a human patient who received a liver transplant. Some T cells could come from the graft donor. CDR3s include the opening cysteine and the closing phenylalanine or tryptophan. Each record gives: V gene, J gene, clone size, CDR3 protein. Clone size is given for some rows only: seen once, a few or many times, or a class if the clone is expanded.

v_gene: TRBV11-3
j_gene: TRBJ2-5
abundance: NA
CDR3aa: CASSLEVPSGAWAQYF

v_gene: TRBV5-4
j_gene: TRBJ2-2
abundance: NA
CDR3aa: CASSLEGGSGELFF

v_gene: TRBV6-5
j_gene: TRBJ1-5
abundance: once
CDR3aa: CASKQQSSNQPQHF

v_gene: TRBV19
j_gene: TRBJ1-2
abundance: NA
CDR3aa: CASSLPGQGFFGYTF

v_gene: TRBV5-1
j_gene: TRBJ1-1
abundance: medium-sized
CDR3aa: CASSGGGGTEAFF

v_gene: TRBV6-5
j_gene: TRBJ2-1
abundance: NA
CDR3aa: CASSYMRSSYNEQFF

v_gene: TRBV29-1
j_gene: TRBJ2-7
abundance: NA
CDR3aa: CSVSRTGPSYEQYF

v_gene: TRBV27
j_gene: TRBJ2-7
abundance: NA
CDR3aa: CASSLSGDFGQYF

v_gene: TRBV12-5
j_gene: TRBJ2-7
abundance: once
CDR3aa: CASGSDRSYEQYF

v_gene: TRBV5-4
j_gene: TRBJ2-1
abundance: NA
CDR3aa: CASSSLAGEGNEQFF

v_gene: TRBV5-1
j_gene: TRBJ2-5
abundance: NA
CDR3aa: CASSRYGATPGETQYF

v_gene: TRBV5-1
j_gene: TRBJ2-7
abundance: NA
CDR3aa: CASSPGLAGGNSYEQYF

v_gene: TRBV7-2
j_gene: TRBJ2-3
abundance: once
CDR3aa: CASSLDGPPVTDTQYF